The 22 T cell receptor beta chains presented below share a single source sample, sequenced in a study of T cell responses to AZD1222 COVID-19 vaccine. This table comes from immunoSEQ multiplex PCR, and its TCRdb copy is limited to in-frame clones, with some not included. The sample holds 150,000 to 170,000 clones, 86% seen once. Source: peripheral blood, taken on day 0 of MenACWY control vaccination. All receptors derive from an adult in good health.

The gene calls are TRBV7-3 and TRBJ2-7, with a weak D call TRBD1 (6 bases). V lost 2 bases, J lost 2 bases, and 13 bases lay in between. The CDR3 is 15 residues long. Per germline, CDR1 SGHTA and CDR2 FQGTGA. The CDR3 is CASSLQGTSAYEQYF. The CDR3 DNA sequence: TGTGCCAGCAGCTTACAAGGGACAAGCGCCTACGAGCAGTACTTC.

The J gene is TRBJ2-5, the V gene TRBV5-4; 12 bases align to TRBD1. The trim removed 4 bases at V and 5 bases at J, leaving 9 bases unmatched. Per the germline V gene, CDR1 is SGHNT and CDR2 is YYREEE (reference sequence). The length of the CDR3 is 16 residues. This chain's CDR3 is CASSVGTGGGMETQYF. The CDR3 DNA is TGTGCCAGCAGCGTGGGGACAGGGGGCGGGATGGAGACCCAGTACTTC.

The V and J genes are TRBV6-5 and TRBJ2-4, with 7 bases fitting TRBD1. The CDR3 has 15 residues. J was trimmed by 0 bases and V by 6 bases; bases with no gene match: 5. The germline V gene encodes CDR1 MNHEY and CDR2 SVGAGI. The CDR3 protein is CASSRDSLAKNIQYF. CDR3 sequence (DNA): TGTGCCAGCAGCCGGGACAGCCTAGCCAAAAACATTCAGTACTTC.

CDR3 region: CASTRGTILAKNIQYF. The CDR3 DNA reads TGTGCCAGCACCCGCGGGACAATCCTAGCCAAAAACATTCAGTACTTC. The chain uses TRBV28 and TRBJ2-4; D may be TRBD1 or TRBD2 (6 bases each). Trimming took off 7 bases at V and 0 bases at J, with 16 bases between the two ends. Per the germline V gene, CDR1 is MDHEN and CDR2 is SYDVKM. The CDR3 contains 16 residues.

The CDR3 sequence: CASSPGTGGNYGYTF. The CDR3 DNA is TGCGCCAGCAGCCCCGGGACAGGGGGCAACTATGGCTACACCTTC. J is TRBJ1-2 and V is TRBV5-1; 12 bases line up with TRBD1. The CDR3 consists of 15 residues. Germline-derived CDR1 and CDR2 are SGHRS and YFSETQ. The ends lost 4 bases at V and 2 bases at J; junction bases unmatched: 3.

The chain uses TRBV27 and TRBJ1-2; no reliable D call. Trimming shortened V by 6 bases and J by 2 bases, and 10 bases separated the two germline ends. Germline V CDR1 and CDR2: MNHEY, SMNVEV (reference sequence). The CDR3 covers 13 residues. CDR3 region: CASRGSVNYGYTF. CDR3 DNA: TGTGCCAGCAGGGGGTCCGTAAACTATGGCTACACCTTC.

The chain uses TRBV29-1 and TRBJ2-3, with a weak D call TRBD2 (6 bases). Germline V gene data show CDR1 as SQVTM and CDR2 as ANQGSEA. The CDR3 loop spans 12 amino acids. Trimming took 4 bases from V and 3 from J, leaving 8 bases between them. The CDR3 region is CSVVAGTDTQYF. The CDR3 region has the DNA TGCAGCGTTGTTGCGGGGACAGATACGCAGTATTTT.

The gene calls are TRBV6-4 and TRBJ1-2, with 9 bases aligning to TRBD1. Germline-derived CDR1 and CDR2 are MRHNA and SNTAGT. CDR3 length equals 15 residues. With 7 bases clipped from V and 6 bases from J, the junction kept 12 bases outside the gene matches. The CDR3 is CASTPGDRAFNGYTF. Written as DNA, the CDR3 is TGTGCCAGCACTCCAGGGGACAGGGCGTTCAATGGCTACACCTTC.

This chain connects TRBV12-5 to TRBJ1-5; D ambiguous. V was clipped by 5 bases and J by 5 bases, with 7 bases between them. The CDR3 covers 12 residues. Looked up from germline, CDR1 is LGHNT and CDR2 is FRNRAP. DNA for the CDR3: TGTGCTAGTGGTCCTTCGGATCAGCCCCAGCATTTT. Translating gives CASGPSDQPQHF.

This clone was seen once. V gene TRBV10-3 combines with J gene TRBJ2-7; no firm D call. Trimming stripped 3 bases from V and 2 bases from J, with 5 bases between. CDR1 and CDR2 (germline): ENHRY, SYGVKD. CDR3 size: 12 residues. CDR3 in DNA: TGTGCCATCAGTGACGGCACCTACGAGCAGTACTTC. It is translated as CAISDGTYEQYF.

The V and J genes are TRBV27 and TRBJ2-2; D not certain. The germline gives CDR1 MNHEY, CDR2 SMNVEV (reference sequence). Trimming pared 3 bases from V and 8 bases from J, leaving 16 bases between. CDR3 length: 15 residues. The CDR3 region is CASSFSRPLSGELFF. DNA of the CDR3: TGTGCCAGCAGTTTTTCCCGGCCCCTATCGGGGGAGCTGTTTTTT.

The CDR3 loop reads CASSRGAREKLFF. CDR3 nucleotide sequence: TGTGCCAGCAGCAGGGGAGCTAGGGAAAAACTGTTTTTT. The chain joins TRBV2 to TRBJ1-4; possible D gene TRBD1, 6 bases. Trimming removed 6 bases from V and 8 bases from J, with 13 bases in between. CDR1 and CDR2 from the germline V gene are SNHLY and FYNNEI. This CDR3 is 13 amino acids long.

J is TRBJ2-1 and V is TRBV27, with 9 bases that match TRBD1. Looked up from germline, CDR1 is MNHEY and CDR2 is SMNVEV (reference sequence). This CDR3 comprises 14 residues. V gave up 6 bases and J gave up 2 bases; unmatched junction bases: 2. The DNA of the CDR3 is TGTGCCAGCAGGGACAGGGGAACCTACAATGAGCAGTTCTTC. It is translated as CASRDRGTYNEQFF.

This rearrangement joins TRBV19 to TRBJ2-2, with D possibly being TRBD1 (5 bases). CDR3 size: 14 residues. The V gene's germline CDR1 is LNHDA and CDR2 SQIVND (reference sequence). V lost 5 bases to trimming and J lost 3 bases, with 10 bases between them. The CDR3 spells CASSARQYTGELFF. For the CDR3, the DNA is TGTGCCAGTAGTGCGCGACAGTACACCGGGGAGCTGTTTTTT.

This clone was found a few times. J is TRBJ2-5 and V is TRBV28; D is unclear. Germline V CDR1 and CDR2: MDHEN, SYDVKM. Trimming removed 3 bases from V and 4 bases from J, with 9 bases in between. CDR3 length equals 13 residues. CDR3: CASSFDYVETQYF. The CDR3 DNA reads TGTGCCAGCAGTTTCGATTATGTAGAGACCCAGTACTTC.

The V and J genes are TRBV3-1 (or the pseudogene TRBV3-2) and TRBJ2-3; 9 bases map to TRBD2. CDR3 length: 17 amino acids. Germline V gene lookup returns CDR1 LGHDT and CDR2 YNNKEL (reference sequence). J lost 5 bases, V lost 4 bases, and 13 bases had no gene match. The CDR3 bases are TGTGCCAGCAGCCTCAGAGGCGGGGGGGCCGCGTTAGATACGCAGTATTTT. Translating it yields CASSLRGGGAALDTQYF.

Here the CDR3 reads CASSLVLGLYNEQFF. The DNA of the CDR3 is TGTGCCAGCAGCTTAGTCCTAGGGCTTTACAATGAGCAGTTCTTC. The chain links TRBV7-9 to TRBJ2-1, with D unclear. Germline V lookup: CDR1 SEHNR, CDR2 FQNEAQ (reference sequence). V gave up 1 base and J gave up 4 bases, with 11 bases separating them. This CDR3 spans 15 amino acids.

The gene calls are TRBV27 and TRBJ2-7; TRBD2 matches 14 bases. The CDR3 loop spans 16 amino acids. V was clipped by 5 bases and J by 4 bases; unmatched bases: 7. Germline V gene data show CDR1 as MNHEY and CDR2 as SMNVEV (reference sequence). The CDR3 protein is CASSPPGLAGEYEQYF. CDR3 DNA: TGTGCCAGCAGTCCTCCGGGACTAGCGGGAGAGTACGAGCAGTACTTC.

This chain links TRBV6-1 with TRBJ1-2; a weak D match, TRBD1 (5 bases). Trimming pared 0 bases from V and 8 bases from J, leaving 19 bases between. This CDR3 has 16 residues. CDR1 and CDR2 from the germline V gene are MNHNS and SASEGT. CDR3 residues: CASSEARGEGPWGYTF. The CDR3 region has the DNA TGTGCCAGCAGTGAAGCAAGAGGGGAGGGACCTTGGGGCTACACCTTC.

The gene calls are TRBV24-1 and TRBJ2-2, with TRBD1 matching over 7 bases. With 2 bases clipped from V and 6 bases from J, the junction kept 8 bases outside the gene matches. Germline-derived CDR1 and CDR2 are KGHDR and SFDVKD. This CDR3 is built from 16 residues. CDR3: CATSDSRQGRSGELFF. CDR3 DNA sequence: TGTGCCACCAGTGATTCGAGACAGGGTCGCTCCGGGGAGCTGTTTTTT.

V gene TRBV5-1 combines with J gene TRBJ2-5, with D tentatively TRBD2 (7 bases). V gave up 4 bases and J gave up 2 bases, with 12 bases separating them. The CDR3 is 14 amino acids. Per the germline V gene, CDR1 is SGHRS and CDR2 is YFSETQ. The DNA for the CDR3 is TGCGCCAGCAGCAGGGGGGGTCGGCAAGAGACCCAGTACTTC. This translates into CASSRGGRQETQYF. Filled out from reference TRBV5-1 and TRBJ2-5, the complete variable domain reads KAGVTQTPRYLIKTRGQQVTLSCSPISGHRSVSWYQQTPGQGLQFLFEYFSETQRNKGNFPGRFSGRQFSNSRSEMNVSTLELGDSALYLCASSRGGRQETQYFGPGTRLLVL.

The V and J genes are TRBV30 and TRBJ1-2, with D uncertain. This CDR3 contains 11 residues. V shed 4 bases and J shed 5 bases, with 8 bases lying between them. Per germline, CDR1 GTSNPN and CDR2 SVGIG (reference sequence). The DNA of the CDR3 is TGTGCCTGGACATATGGGTATGGCTACACCTTC. Translated: CAWTYGYGYTF.